Presented here are 8 T cell receptor beta chains from one specimen sequenced in a study of TIL therapy for anti-PD-1-resistant metastatic lung cancer. The immunoSEQ assay was v3. TCRdb keeps only in-frame clones here, not all; method: immunoSEQ multiplex PCR. This table holds roughly 50,000 clones, 70% to 85% found once. Time point meaning: pre-treatment sample, taken before nivolumab and TIL therapy. The tumor samples were excised metastases, mostly pleural nodules or supraclavicular lymph nodes. The material sequenced was tumor tissue, taken at baseline. Receptor source: a person between 25 and 80 years old with non-small cell lung cancer.

This chain joins TRBV10-3 and TRBJ2-7; D call uncertain. CDR3 length: 12 amino acids. CDR1 is ENHRY and CDR2 is SYGVKD in the germline V gene. V gave up 8 bases and J gave up 0 bases, with 8 bases separating them. For the CDR3, the DNA is TGTGCCATCCGAGAAAGCTCCTACGAGCAGTACTTC. It codes for CAIRESSYEQYF.

The chain links TRBV7-6 to TRBJ2-3; 11 positions match TRBD2. V shed 5 bases, J shed 5 bases, and the junction held 3 bases outside the gene matches. The CDR3 has 14 amino acids. In germline, CDR1 is SGHVS, CDR2 FNYEAQ. In DNA, the CDR3 is TGTGCCAGCAGCGAAGGACTAGCGGGAGATACGCAGTATTTT. Protein sequence: CASSEGLAGDTQYF.

The gene calls are TRBV21-1 and TRBJ1-2. TRBV21-1 is a pseudogene. CDR3 length: 15 amino acids. The CDR3, as DNA: TGTGCCAGCAGCAAAGTGAAGGTAGAAAACTATGGCTACACCTTC. Translation gives CASSKVKVENYGYTF.

V gene TRBV19 combines with J gene TRBJ2-7; 8 bases line up with TRBD1. Looked up from germline, CDR1 is LNHDA and CDR2 is SQIVND (reference sequence). V lost 3 bases and J lost 8; bases outside the gene matches: 9. The CDR3 is 14 amino acids. The CDR3 region has the DNA TGTGCCAGTAGTATCCCTGGGACAGGTGGAAAGCAGTACTTC. Translating gives CASSIPGTGGKQYF.

The J gene is TRBJ2-1, the V gene TRBV19; D unresolved. The CDR3 spans 11 residues. The germline V gene encodes CDR1 LNHDA and CDR2 SQIVND (reference sequence). V shed 7 bases and J shed 7 bases, with 8 bases lying between them. CDR3 in DNA: TGTGCCAGTAAGGGTCTTAATGAGCAGTTCTTC. This codes for CASKGLNEQFF.

The chain is built from TRBV5-4 and TRBJ2-2; 10 bases match TRBD1. The J segment lost 5 bases and the V segment lost 0 bases, leaving 4 bases of the junction unmatched. CDR1 is SGHNT, CDR2 YYREEE, per germline (reference sequence). The CDR3 covers 16 residues. The CDR3: CASSLGTGGVTGELFF. CDR3 nucleotides: TGTGCCAGCAGCTTGGGGACAGGGGGAGTTACCGGGGAGCTGTTTTTT.

This clone was detected once. The chain joins TRBV15 to TRBJ2-1, with TRBD2 matching 10 bases. This CDR3 contains 16 residues. The germline V gene encodes CDR1 LNHNV and CDR2 YYDKDF (reference sequence). V lost 0 bases, J lost 7 bases, and 6 bases stayed unmatched. CDR3 in DNA: TGTGCCACCAGCAGAGATAATAGCGGGAGGTGGAATGAGCAGTTCTTC. Amino acids: CATSRDNSGRWNEQFF.

This clone was seen more than once but under ten times. The chain couples TRBV7-8 to TRBJ2-7; possibly TRBD2 for D (5 bases). The CDR3 is made up of 13 amino acids. Germline V CDR1 and CDR2: SGHVS, FQNEAQ. V was clipped by 4 bases and J by 6 bases, with 13 bases between them. The CDR3 DNA is TGTGCCAGCAGCTCAGACGGACTTGGCGAGCAGTACTTC. Protein: CASSSDGLGEQYF.